Reported below is one T cell receptor (beta chain). These data originate in a study of blood T cell repertoires in COVID-19. On the study more broadly: Spain, Italy and the United States supplied samples that represented acute and convalescent COVID-19.

The assay was immunoSEQ multiplex PCR, and TCRdb's table has in-frame clones only and misses some. The data show about 180,000 clones, with 80% seen just once and 6.5% held by the top ten. Looked up from germline, CDR1 is SGHTA and CDR2 is FQGNSA. This CDR3 has 17 amino acids. V was clipped by 5 bases and J by 6 bases; unmatched bases: 14. The specimen was peripheral blood. The receptor was isolated from a man aged 70-80 years with active or convalescent COVID-19. V gene TRBV7-2 combines with J gene TRBJ2-1; 9 nucleotides line up with TRBD2. Here the CDR3 reads CASSPGGGGRGSNEQFF. CDR3 DNA: TGTGCCAGCAGCCCCGGGGGGGGCGGGAGGGGAAGCAATGAGCAGTTCTTC.